This T cell receptor (beta chain) originates from a study of T cell responses to AZD1222 COVID-19 vaccine. The CDR3 is made up of 14 amino acids. V was pared by 0 bases and J by 5 bases, with 10 bases between. Germline values: CDR1 LNHNV, CDR2 YYDKDF (reference sequence). TCRdb keeps only in-frame clones here, not all; method: immunoSEQ multiplex PCR. The table shows about 93,000 clones, with 80% to 90% occurring only once. The chain recombines TRBV15 with TRBJ1-1; D not certain. Sequencing used peripheral blood, obtained on day 0 of AZD1222 vaccination. The origin of this receptor is an adult in good health. The CDR3 region is CATSRENQLTEAFF. DNA of the CDR3: TGTGCCACCAGCAGAGAAAATCAACTTACTGAAGCTTTCTTT. Full variable domain (rest looked up from reference TRBV15 and TRBJ1-1): DAMVIQNPRYQVTQFGKPVTLSCSQTLNHNVMYWYQQKSSQAPKLLFHYYDKDFNNEADTPDNFQSRRPNTSFCFLDIRSPGLGDTAMYLCATSRENQLTEAFFGQGTRLTVV.